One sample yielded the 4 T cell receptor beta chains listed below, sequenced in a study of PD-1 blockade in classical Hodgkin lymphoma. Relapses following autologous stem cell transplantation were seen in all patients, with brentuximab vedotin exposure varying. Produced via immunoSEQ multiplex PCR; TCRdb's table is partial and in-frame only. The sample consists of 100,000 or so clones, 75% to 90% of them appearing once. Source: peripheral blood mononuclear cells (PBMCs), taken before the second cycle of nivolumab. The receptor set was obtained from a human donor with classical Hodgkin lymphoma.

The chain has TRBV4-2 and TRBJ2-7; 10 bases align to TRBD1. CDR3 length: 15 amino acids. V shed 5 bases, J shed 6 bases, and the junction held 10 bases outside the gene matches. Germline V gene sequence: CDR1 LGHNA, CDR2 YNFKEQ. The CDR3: CASSTRTGGFSEQYF. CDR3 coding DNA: TGTGCCAGCAGCACTCGGACAGGGGGTTTCTCCGAGCAGTACTTC.

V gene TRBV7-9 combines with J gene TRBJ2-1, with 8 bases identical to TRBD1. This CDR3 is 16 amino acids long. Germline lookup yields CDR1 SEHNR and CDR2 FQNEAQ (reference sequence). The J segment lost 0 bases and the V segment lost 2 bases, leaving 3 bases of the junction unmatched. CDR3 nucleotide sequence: TGTGCCAGCAGCTTATATGGGACAGGCTCCTACAATGAGCAGTTCTTC. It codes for CASSLYGTGSYNEQFF.

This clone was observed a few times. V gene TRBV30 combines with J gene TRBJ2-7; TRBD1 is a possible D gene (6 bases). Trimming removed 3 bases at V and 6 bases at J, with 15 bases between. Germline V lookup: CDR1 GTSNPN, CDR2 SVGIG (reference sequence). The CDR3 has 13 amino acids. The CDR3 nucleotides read TGTGCCTGGAGGGAACAGGGCCTCCTCGAGCAGTACTTC. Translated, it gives CAWREQGLLEQYF.

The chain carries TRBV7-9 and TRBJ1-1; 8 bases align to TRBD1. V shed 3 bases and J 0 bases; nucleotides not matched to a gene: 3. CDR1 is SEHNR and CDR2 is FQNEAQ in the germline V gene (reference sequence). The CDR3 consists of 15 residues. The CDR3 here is CASSFQQGVNTEAFF. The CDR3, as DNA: TGTGCCAGCAGCTTTCAACAGGGGGTGAACACTGAAGCTTTCTTT.